Presented here are 22 T cell receptor beta chains from one specimen sequenced in a study of cytomegalovirus exposure and HLA in healthy donors (TCRdb year 2017). The protocol used for the library was the immunoSEQ multiplex PCR assay. The multiplex PCR relied on a mix of 60 forward primers for TCR Vbeta segments and 13 reverse primers for TCR Jbeta segments. TCRdb provides this immuneACCESS table in a form limited to in-frame rearrangements. Some clones are lacking; in checked studies, under half of them reflect an unresolved V gene, and why the rest are absent is not known. The sample data list 150,000 or so clones, and about 85% of these were observed just once. 2.3% of the sample rests with the top ten. Sequencing was performed on PBMCs. The origin of the receptors is a woman between 18 and 30 years old in good health and CMV-seronegative.

This clone was seen just once. The chain uses TRBV2 and TRBJ2-3; 8 nucleotides line up with TRBD2. Per germline, CDR1 SNHLY and CDR2 FYNNEI. Germline trimming cut 4 bases from V and 2 bases from J; bases unmatched to any gene: 5. This CDR3 has 15 amino acids. CDR3 DNA sequence: TGTGCCAGCAGTGTCGAGCGGGGGCCCACAGATACGCAGTATTTT. Amino acid sequence: CASSVERGPTDTQYF.

This clone came up once. This chain links TRBV7-2 with TRBJ2-7; 11 bases are a match to TRBD2. The length of the CDR3 is 15 residues. Germline assignment: CDR1 SGHTA and CDR2 FQGNSA. V was pared by 2 bases and J by 3 bases, with 3 bases of the junction left unmatched. The CDR3 bases are TGTGCCAGCAGCTTATCTAGCGGGGGGAACTACGAGCAGTACTTC. Its translation is CASSLSSGGNYEQYF.

This clone was counted only a few times. The V call is TRBV7-3, the J call TRBJ1-1; the match to TRBD1 covers 9 bases. The CDR3 loop spans 15 amino acids. CDR1 and CDR2 (germline): SGHTA, FQGTGA. J was trimmed by 1 base and V by 3 bases; bases with no gene match: 3. The CDR3 sequence: CASSFTGGANTEAFF. CDR3 nucleotide sequence: TGTGCCAGCAGCTTCACAGGGGGCGCGAACACTGAAGCTTTCTTT.

Remarks on this clone: At one end, the junction sequence differs from germline, possibly due to a read error. V gene TRBV28 combines with J gene TRBJ2-7, with TRBD1 identical over 7 bases. The CDR3 totals 14 residues. Germline V gene data show CDR1 as MDHEN and CDR2 as SYDVKM. CDR3 nucleotide sequence: TGTGCCAGCAGGGGGACAGCAGGATCCTGCGAGCAGTACTTC. Its protein product is CASRGTAGSCEQYF.

This chain links TRBV19 with TRBJ1-2; perhaps TRBD1 as D (6 bases). V was pared by 3 bases and J by 4 bases, with 15 bases between. This CDR3 contains 15 residues. The germline gives CDR1 LNHDA, CDR2 SQIVND (reference sequence). In DNA form, the CDR3 reads TGTGCCAGTAGTATGGTTTGGGGGCATGGCTATGGCTACACCTTC. It codes for CASSMVWGHGYGYTF.

V usage is TRBV9 and J usage is TRBJ2-1; the D gene is possibly TRBD1 (5 bases). Germline V gives CDR1 SGDLS, CDR2 YYNGEE. With 0 bases removed from V and 0 bases from J, the gap between germline ends came to 10 bases. The CDR3 contains 16 residues. This chain's CDR3 is CASSVVGDSSYNEQFF. CDR3 bases: TGTGCCAGCAGCGTAGTAGGAGACAGCTCCTACAATGAGCAGTTCTTC. Filled out from reference TRBV9 and TRBJ2-1, the complete variable domain reads DSGVTQTPKHLITATGQRVTLRCSPRSGDLSVYWYQQSLDQGLQFLIQYYNGEERAKGNILERFSAQQFPDLHSELNLSSLELGDSALYFCASSVVGDSSYNEQFFGPGTRLTVL.

Of note for this clone: Germline is not matched at one junction end, which may reflect a read error. V and J are TRBV28 and TRBJ2-2; a possible D gene is TRBD1 (6 bases). Germline V gives CDR1 MDHEN, CDR2 SYDVKM. CDR3 length: 19 residues. The CDR3 sequence is CASSPAETGPWAKTGELFF. The CDR3 DNA reads TGTGCCAGCAGTCCCGCGGAGACAGGCCCGTGGGCGAAAACCGGGGAGCTGTTTTTT.

This chain joins TRBV11-2 and TRBJ1-3, with D tentatively TRBD1 (6 bases). V dropped 6 bases and J dropped 6 bases, with 12 bases sitting between them. The CDR3 totals 13 residues. CDR1 SGHAT and CDR2 FQNNGV come from the germline V gene. The CDR3 DNA follows: TGTGCCAGCAGGAGGGGGGGAATAAACACCATATATTTT. Translating gives CASRRGGINTIYF.

This rearrangement joins TRBV28 to TRBJ2-2; a weak D match, TRBD2 (7 bases). Germline V lookup: CDR1 MDHEN, CDR2 SYDVKM. The V gene lost 7 bases and the J gene lost 6 bases, with 18 bases spanning the gap. This CDR3 spans 15 amino acids. In DNA form, the CDR3 reads TGTGCCAGCACCCTGACGGGGGGCGTCGCCGGGGAGCTGTTTTTT. Its protein product is CASTLTGGVAGELFF.

CDR3 DNA: TGTGCCAGTAGTGGAGGGGCAGGGTTTATGGAGACCCAGTACTTC. It is translated as CASSGGAGFMETQYF. This chain connects TRBV19 to TRBJ2-5; possible D gene TRBD2, 6 bases. From germline, CDR1 is LNHDA and CDR2 SQIVND (reference sequence). The CDR3 is made up of 15 amino acids. V lost 5 bases, J lost 5 bases, and 18 bases lay in between.

V and J are TRBV6-6 and TRBJ2-5, with 7 nucleotides matching TRBD1. The trim removed 5 bases at V and 3 bases at J, leaving 0 bases unmatched. CDR3 length equals 12 residues. Per the germline V gene, CDR1 is MNHNY and CDR2 is SVGAGI (reference sequence). The CDR3 DNA sequence: TGTGCCAGCAGTGGGACAGAAGAGACCCAGTACTTC. This sequence encodes CASSGTEETQYF.

The V call is TRBV10-1, the J call TRBJ2-7; 7 bases line up with TRBD2. The ends lost 11 bases at V and 0 bases at J; junction bases unmatched: 19. From germline, CDR1 is WNHNN and CDR2 SYGVQD (reference sequence). This CDR3 has 17 amino acids. CDR3 sequence: CAPRRREPNRFSYEQYF. The CDR3 DNA reads TGCGCCCCAAGACGGCGGGAGCCGAATAGATTCTCCTACGAGCAGTACTTC.

The genes are TRBV6-6 and TRBJ2-5; perhaps TRBD2 as D (7 bases). This CDR3 region has 14 residues. Trimming pared 10 bases from V and 0 bases from J, leaving 15 bases between. CDR1 MNHNY and CDR2 SVGAGI come from the germline V gene (reference sequence). CDR3 in DNA: TGTGCCATCCGCGGGGGCCTATACCAAGAGACCCAGTACTTC. Translation: CAIRGGLYQETQYF.

The rearrangement joins TRBV28 to TRBJ2-1; 8 bases are shared with TRBD2. Unmatched junction bases numbered 15, after V lost 7 bases and J lost 1 base. The CDR3 spans 18 residues. Germline V gene data show CDR1 as MDHEN and CDR2 as SYDVKM. Here the CDR3 DNA reads TGTGCCAGCAATACTTTATTTACACGGGGGGGATCCTACAATGAGCAGTTCTTC. Its translation is CASNTLFTRGGSYNEQFF.

The chain employs TRBV4-3 and TRBJ1-6; D may be TRBD1 (5 bases). V was pared by 0 bases and J by 0 bases, with 12 bases between. The CDR3 consists of 18 residues. Germline V gene sequence: CDR1 LGHNA, CDR2 YSLEER. The CDR3 is CASSQEAGLSSYNSPLHF. The CDR3 region has the DNA TGCGCCAGCAGCCAAGAAGCAGGGCTAAGCTCCTATAATTCACCCCTCCACTTT.

The rearrangement links TRBV7-2 to TRBJ2-5, with TRBD2 identical over 8 bases. The CDR3 length is 14 residues. The junction had 3 bases not matched to a gene; V was cut back by 1 base and J by 5 bases. The germline V gene encodes CDR1 SGHTA and CDR2 FQGNSA. CDR3 in DNA: TGTGCCAGCAGCTTAGGGGGCGGGGGGGAGACCCAGTACTTC. Translating gives CASSLGGGGETQYF.

The chain couples TRBV9 to TRBJ2-3; TRBD2 matches at 10 bases. The CDR3 runs to 17 residues. Germline V gene sequence: CDR1 SGDLS, CDR2 YYNGEE. V lost 2 bases, J lost 1 base, and 7 bases stayed unmatched. The CDR3: CASSVASGGRGTDTQYF. In DNA form, the CDR3 reads TGTGCCAGCAGCGTGGCTAGCGGGGGCCGCGGCACAGATACGCAGTATTTT.

Only one count was recorded for this clone. The genes are TRBV4-3 and TRBJ2-7; D ambiguous. Germline V gene data show CDR1 as LGHNA and CDR2 as YSLEER. This CDR3 is built from 14 residues. V shed 0 bases and J shed 0 bases, with 6 bases lying between them. The CDR3 region is CASSQDLRSYEQYF. The CDR3 coding sequence is TGCGCCAGCAGCCAAGATCTCCGCTCCTACGAGCAGTACTTC.

The chain employs TRBV5-4 and TRBJ1-3; weak D call: TRBD1 (6 bases). V was cut by 10 bases and J by 0 bases, with 11 bases left in between. The CDR3 length is 13 residues. Germline values: CDR1 SGHNT, CDR2 YYREEE (reference sequence). CDR3 DNA: TGTGCCTCAGGGGAAATCTCTGGAAACACCATATATTTT. Its protein product is CASGEISGNTIYF.

The rearrangement uses TRBV9 and TRBJ1-1; perhaps TRBD1 as D (6 bases). CDR1 and CDR2 (germline): SGDLS, YYNGEE. Trimming removed 4 bases from V and 10 bases from J, with 20 bases in between. The CDR3 sequence is 14 residues long. CDR3 in amino acids: CASSKGGDERVAFF. CDR3 nucleotides: TGTGCCAGCAGCAAGGGGGGGGACGAACGCGTAGCTTTCTTT.

The chain links TRBV2 to TRBJ2-3, with TRBD2 matching over 7 bases. The junction had 8 bases not matched to a gene; V was cut back by 7 bases and J by 4 bases. Germline loops: CDR1 SNHLY, CDR2 FYNNEI. This CDR3 has 14 residues. In nucleotides, the CDR3 is TGTGCCAGCACCAAAGAGGGGAGGGCAGATACGCAGTATTTT. Its translation: CASTKEGRADTQYF.

V gene TRBV19 combines with J gene TRBJ1-4, with D unresolved. V was clipped by 9 bases and J by 10 bases, with 24 bases between them. The germline V gene encodes CDR1 LNHDA and CDR2 SQIVND (reference sequence). This CDR3 comprises 15 residues. This CDR3 is CASQPASGDYGKLFF. For the CDR3, the DNA is TGTGCCAGCCAACCGGCGAGCGGGGATTATGGAAAACTGTTTTTT.